This TCR beta chain was sequenced during a study of Graves' ophthalmopathy and Graves' hyperthyroidism. This clonotype was recorded many times. The authors amplified TCR beta CDR3 regions, and they did so from RNA transcripts for repertoire sequencing. HTBI primers were used in a first-round RT-PCR, which preceded a second-round multiplex PCR. TCRdb used MiXCR to reprocess the multiplex PCR reads, holding one entry per CDR3 protein. The table includes 350,000 to 400,000 distinct CDR3 sequences, approximately 15% detected once. Per germline, CDR1 KGHSH and CDR2 LQKENI. Trimming took 6 bases from V and 4 from J, leaving 13 bases between them. CDR3 length equals 13 residues.

Sequencing was done on a sample of peripheral blood. The V gene is TRBV18, the J gene TRBJ2-7, with D tentatively TRBD2 (6 bases). The receptor's source is a young woman with stable Graves' hyperthyroidism. The CDR3 DNA reads as TGTGCCAGCTCCTCGGGACTGCTTTACGAGCAGTACTTC. This codes for CASSSGLLYEQYF.